This T cell receptor (beta chain) was sequenced for a study of cytomegalovirus exposure and HLA in healthy donors. The PCR employed 60 Vbeta primers together with 13 Jbeta primers. Clones were sequenced by immunoSEQ multiplex PCR, and TCRdb holds only the in-frame ones, with some missing. The sample has 90,000 to 100,000 clones, roughly 79% seen once. Study results and limitations: For TCR beta chains, V- and J-gene trimming was later linked to a missense DCLRE1C variant. Researchers catalogued under 200 TCR beta chains as cytomegalovirus-associated. Diagnosis of cytomegalovirus status made by the classifier reportedly showed high specificity and sensitivity.

This clone was detected only a few times. The antigen is undetermined. What was sequenced was PBMCs. The clonotype originates from a middle-aged man in good health and CMV-seronegative.

The CDR3 is CASSRGQGMGADTQYF. CDR3 DNA sequence: TGCGCCAGCAGCCGGGGACAGGGGATGGGCGCAGATACGCAGTATTTT. This chain connects TRBV5-1 to TRBJ2-3; 10 bases map to TRBD1. This CDR3 spans 16 amino acids. J gave up 4 bases and V 4 bases, and 9 bases lay outside the gene matches. Germline V gene sequence: CDR1 SGHRS, CDR2 YFSETQ.